This T cell receptor (beta chain) was recorded in a study of human T cells and chemical hapten exposure. About the research overall: Minor volume differences among pooled libraries chiefly drove per-sample TCR yield variation.

Per the authors' pipeline: Between about 20,000 and 750,000 TCRs appeared in each sample, and the median stood at 95,638. TCRdb reprocessed the RACE reads with MiXCR, giving one entry per CDR3 protein. TCRdb, rather than the study authors, made the V and J calls. Here the sample spans a few hundred thousand distinct CDR3 sequences, more than 4.5% being singletons. From germline, CDR1 is LGHDT and CDR2 YNNKEL (reference sequence). The CDR3 is 13 amino acids. V lost 2 bases and J 0 bases, leaving 4 bases between the germline ends. Time point of the sample: patch test 1, 2 weeks after DPC sensitization. Treatment: therapeutic diphenylcyclopropenone sensitization with weekly scalp DPC. Only after blood had been drawn was each patch test applied. Before extraction, the whole blood was not fractionated, and total RNA was taken from it. This clonotype was counted ten times or more.

V gene TRBV3-1 combines with J gene TRBJ1-2; D is unresolved. The sequences come from whole blood, collected in connection with sensitization to the hapten diphenylcyclopropenone (DPC). The sequence came from a woman between 50 and 59 years old with alopecia areata. Some clones in this sample may be carry-over from other donors' samples. CDR3 residues: CASSQRANYGYTF. CDR3 sequence (DNA): TGTGCCAGCAGCCAAAGAGCTAACTATGGCTACACCTTC. Drawing the rest from reference TRBV3-1 and TRBJ1-2, the complete variable domain is DTAVSQTPKYLVTQMGNDKSIKCEQNLGHDTMYWYKQDSKKFLKIMFSYNNKELIINETVPNRFSPKSPDKAHLNLHINSLELGDSAVYFCASSQRANYGYTFGSGTRLTVV.